This is a list of T cell receptor beta chains from one sample in a study of cytomegalovirus exposure and HLA in healthy donors. Method: immunoSEQ multiplex PCR; TCRdb's copy keeps in-frame clones and lacks some. The sample carries 130,000 or so clones, roughly 80% recorded once. Material for sequencing was PBMCs. These receptors were taken from a female donor in good health and CMV-seronegative. Both conserved end residues are part of each CDR3. Each record gives: V gene, D gene, clone size, J gene, CDR3 protein, CDR3 DNA. A D gene is named only where the DNA matches it firmly. The listing skips clone size in some rows; elsewhere it reads once, few, many or a size class.

V: TRBV11-3
D: .
size: once
J: TRBJ2-7
CDR3: CASSLSPGVEQYF
DNA: TGTGCCAGCAGCTTAAGCCCAGGGGTTGAGCAGTACTTC

V: TRBV15
D: .
size: .
J: TRBJ1-5
CDR3: CATTPSGAGQPQHF
DNA: TGTGCCACCACCCCCTCCGGGGCGGGGCAGCCCCAGCATTTT

V: TRBV10-2
D: .
size: .
J: TRBJ2-2
CDR3: CASNNHSTGELFF
DNA: TGCGCCAGCAACAACCACAGCACCGGGGAGCTGTTTTTT

V: TRBV27
D: .
size: once
J: TRBJ2-7
CDR3: CASSLRQVAYEQYF
DNA: TGTGCCAGCAGTTTAAGACAGGTGGCCTACGAGCAGTACTTC

V: TRBV7-9
D: TRBD1
size: .
J: TRBJ1-4
CDR3: CSSSSQQGDEKLFF
DNA: TGTTCCAGCAGCTCACAACAGGGGGATGAAAAACTGTTTTTT

V: TRBV2
D: .
size: few
J: TRBJ1-1
CDR3: CASVTGGWDTEAFF
DNA: TGTGCCAGCGTGACAGGCGGGTGGGACACTGAAGCTTTCTTT

V: TRBV2
D: TRBD2
size: .
J: TRBJ2-7
CDR3: CASMIAGSYEQYF
DNA: TGTGCCAGCATGATAGCGGGGTCCTACGAGCAGTACTTC

V: TRBV7-9
D: .
size: .
J: TRBJ2-3
CDR3: CASSLKNREGDTQYF
DNA: TGTGCCAGCAGCTTGAAAAACAGGGAGGGGGATACGCAGTATTTT

V: TRBV5-6
D: TRBD1
size: .
J: TRBJ2-5
CDR3: CASSPPGQGGETQYF
DNA: TGTGCCAGCAGCCCCCCGGGACAGGGTGGAGAGACCCAGTACTTC

V: TRBV7-9
D: TRBD1
size: .
J: TRBJ1-2
CDR3: CASSPITGQIYGYTF
DNA: TGTGCCAGCAGCCCCATAACGGGACAGATCTATGGCTACACCTTC

V: TRBV7-9
D: TRBD1
size: .
J: TRBJ1-2
CDR3: CASFPGRGDYGYTF
DNA: TGTGCCAGCTTTCCCGGCAGGGGGGACTATGGCTACACCTTC

V: TRBV5-1
D: TRBD2
size: .
J: TRBJ2-3
CDR3: CASKGGAGAIDTQYF
DNA: TGCGCCAGCAAAGGTGGAGCGGGAGCAATAGATACGCAGTATTTT

V: TRBV7-2
D: TRBD1
size: .
J: TRBJ2-7
CDR3: CASSATGGREQYF
DNA: TGTGCCAGCTCCGCTACAGGGGGGCGCGAGCAGTACTTC

V: TRBV7-3
D: .
size: .
J: TRBJ2-1
CDR3: CASNLGGDSYNEQFF
DNA: TGTGCCAGCAACTTAGGAGGGGACTCCTACAATGAGCAGTTCTTC

V: TRBV11-1
D: TRBD2
size: .
J: TRBJ2-3
CDR3: CASSSGISGGYTDTQYF
DNA: TGTGCCAGCAGCTCTGGGATTAGCGGGGGCTACACAGATACGCAGTATTTT

V: TRBV9
D: TRBD1
size: .
J: TRBJ1-2
CDR3: CASSVPRDRGLAGGYTF
DNA: TGTGCCAGCAGCGTCCCAAGGGACAGGGGGCTGGCTGGAGGCTACACCTTC

V: TRBV5-5
D: .
size: .
J: TRBJ1-1
CDR3: CASSTGAVGMNTEAFF
DNA: TGTGCCAGCAGCACGGGAGCCGTTGGTATGAACACTGAAGCTTTCTTT

V: TRBV5-1
D: TRBD2
size: .
J: TRBJ2-5
CDR3: CASSLTLAGNQETQYF
DNA: TGCGCCAGCAGCTTAACGCTAGCGGGAAACCAAGAGACCCAGTACTTC

V: TRBV7-9
D: .
size: .
J: TRBJ2-1
CDR3: CASSLLPGYNEQFF
DNA: TGTGCCAGCAGTTTACTCCCAGGATACAATGAGCAGTTCTTC

V: TRBV7-8
D: TRBD1
size: .
J: TRBJ1-1
CDR3: CASSFAGTGGGRTEAFF
DNA: TGTGCCAGCAGCTTCGCCGGGACAGGGGGCGGTCGGACTGAAGCTTTCTTT